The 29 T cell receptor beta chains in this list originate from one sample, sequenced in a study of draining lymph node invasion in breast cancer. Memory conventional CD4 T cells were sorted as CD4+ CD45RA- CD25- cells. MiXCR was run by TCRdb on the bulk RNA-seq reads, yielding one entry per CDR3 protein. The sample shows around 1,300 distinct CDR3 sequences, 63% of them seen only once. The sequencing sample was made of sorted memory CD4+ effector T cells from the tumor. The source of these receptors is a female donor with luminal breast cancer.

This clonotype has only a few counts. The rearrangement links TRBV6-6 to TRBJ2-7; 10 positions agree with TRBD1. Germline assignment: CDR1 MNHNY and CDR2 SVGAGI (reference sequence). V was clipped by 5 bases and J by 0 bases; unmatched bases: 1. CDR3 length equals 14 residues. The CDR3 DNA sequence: TGTGCCAGCAGTCGGGACAGGGGCTCCTACGAGCAGTACGTC. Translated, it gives CASSRDRGSYEQYV.

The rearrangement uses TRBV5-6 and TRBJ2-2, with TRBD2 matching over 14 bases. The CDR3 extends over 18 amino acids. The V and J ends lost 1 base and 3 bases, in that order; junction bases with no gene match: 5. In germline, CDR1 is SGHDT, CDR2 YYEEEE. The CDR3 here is CASSLLGLAGEDTGELFF. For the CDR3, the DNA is TGTGCCAGCAGCTTGTTGGGACTAGCGGGGGAGGACACCGGGGAGCTGTTTTTT.

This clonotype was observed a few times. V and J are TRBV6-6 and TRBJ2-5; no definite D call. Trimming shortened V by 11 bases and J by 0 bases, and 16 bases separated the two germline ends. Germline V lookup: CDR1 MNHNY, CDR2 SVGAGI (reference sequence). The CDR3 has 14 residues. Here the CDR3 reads CAASQGYNQETQYF. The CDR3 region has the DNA TGTGCCGCGTCGCAAGGGTACAACCAAGAGACCCAGTACTTC.

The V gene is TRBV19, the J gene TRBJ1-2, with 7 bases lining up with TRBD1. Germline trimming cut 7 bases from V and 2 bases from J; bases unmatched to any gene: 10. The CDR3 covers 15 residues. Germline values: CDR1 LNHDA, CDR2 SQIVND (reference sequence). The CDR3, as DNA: TGTGCCAGTACCTCTAGGACAGGTTCGAACTATGGCTACACCTTC. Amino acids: CASTSRTGSNYGYTF.

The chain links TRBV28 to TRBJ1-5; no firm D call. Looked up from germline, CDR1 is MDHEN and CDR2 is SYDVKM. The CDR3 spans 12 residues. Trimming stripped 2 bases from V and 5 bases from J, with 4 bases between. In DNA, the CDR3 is TGTGCCAGCAGTTTACGAGATCAGCCCCAGCATTTT. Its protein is CASSLRDQPQHF.

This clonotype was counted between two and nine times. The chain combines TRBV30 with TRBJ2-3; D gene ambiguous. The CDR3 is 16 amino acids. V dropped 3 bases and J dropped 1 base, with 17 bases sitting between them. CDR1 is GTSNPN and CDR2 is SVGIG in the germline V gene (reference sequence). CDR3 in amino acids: CAWSGRALGGTDTQYF. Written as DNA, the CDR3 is TGTGCCTGGAGCGGCCGGGCCCTTGGCGGCACAGATACGCAGTATTTT.

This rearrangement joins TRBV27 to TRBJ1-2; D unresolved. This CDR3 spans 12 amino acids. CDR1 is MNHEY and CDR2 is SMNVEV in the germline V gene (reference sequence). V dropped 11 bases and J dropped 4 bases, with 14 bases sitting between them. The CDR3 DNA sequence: TGTGCCGCAGGACGTTCGGGCTATGGCTACACCTTC. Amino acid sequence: CAAGRSGYGYTF.

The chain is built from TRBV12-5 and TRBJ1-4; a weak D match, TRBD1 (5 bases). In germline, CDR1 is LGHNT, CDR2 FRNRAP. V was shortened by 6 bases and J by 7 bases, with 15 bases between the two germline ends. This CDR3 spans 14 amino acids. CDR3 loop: CASGRDVGGEKLFF. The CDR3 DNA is TGTGCTAGTGGCCGGGACGTCGGAGGTGAAAAACTGTTTTTT.

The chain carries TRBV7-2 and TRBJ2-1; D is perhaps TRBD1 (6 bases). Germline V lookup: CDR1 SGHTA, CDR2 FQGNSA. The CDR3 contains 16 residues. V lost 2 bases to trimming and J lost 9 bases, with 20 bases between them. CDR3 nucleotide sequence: TGTGCCAGCAGCTTAACGGGACACCATACAAAGGGTGAGCAGTTCTTC. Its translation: CASSLTGHHTKGEQFF.

CDR3 DNA: TGTGCCAGCAGTGATGTCAGGCGGTCTGGCTACACCTTC. This encodes CASSDVRRSGYTF. The rearrangement links TRBV6-1 to TRBJ1-2; D is undetermined. Trimming stripped 3 bases from V and 7 bases from J, with 12 bases between. The CDR3 covers 13 residues. In germline, CDR1 is MNHNS, CDR2 SASEGT.

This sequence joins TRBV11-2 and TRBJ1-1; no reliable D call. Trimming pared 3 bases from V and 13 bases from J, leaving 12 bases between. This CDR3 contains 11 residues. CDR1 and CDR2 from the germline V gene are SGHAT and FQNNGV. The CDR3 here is CASSFTGKVFF. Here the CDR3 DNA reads TGTGCCAGCAGCTTCACCGGGAAGGTTTTCTTT.

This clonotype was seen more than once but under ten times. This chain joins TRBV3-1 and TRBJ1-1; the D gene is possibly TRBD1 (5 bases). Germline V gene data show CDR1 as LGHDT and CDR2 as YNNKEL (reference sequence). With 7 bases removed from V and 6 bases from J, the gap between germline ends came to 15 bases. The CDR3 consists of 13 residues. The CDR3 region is CASNHGTMSEAFF. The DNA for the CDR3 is TGTGCCAGCAACCATGGGACTATGTCTGAAGCTTTCTTT. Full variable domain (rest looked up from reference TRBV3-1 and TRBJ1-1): DTAVSQTPKYLVTQMGNDKSIKCEQNLGHDTMYWYKQDSKKFLKIMFSYNNKELIINETVPNRFSPKSPDKAHLNLHINSLELGDSAVYFCASNHGTMSEAFFGQGTRLTVV.

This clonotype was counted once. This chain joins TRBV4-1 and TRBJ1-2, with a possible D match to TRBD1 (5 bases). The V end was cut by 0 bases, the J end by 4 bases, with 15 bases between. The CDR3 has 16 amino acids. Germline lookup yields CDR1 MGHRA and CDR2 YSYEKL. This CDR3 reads CASSQDQSGRPYGYTF. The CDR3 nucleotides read TGCGCCAGCAGCCAAGATCAGTCAGGGAGACCCTATGGCTACACCTTC.

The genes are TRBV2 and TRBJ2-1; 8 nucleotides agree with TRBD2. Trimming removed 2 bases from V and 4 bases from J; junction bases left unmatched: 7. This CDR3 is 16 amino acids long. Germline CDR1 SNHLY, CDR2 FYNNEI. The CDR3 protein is CASSERGAGAYNEQFF. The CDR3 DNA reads TGTGCCAGCAGTGAAAGGGGAGCGGGGGCTTACAATGAGCAGTTCTTC. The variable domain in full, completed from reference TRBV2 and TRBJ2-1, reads EPEVTQTPSHQVTQMGQEVILRCVPISNHLYFYWYRQILGQKVEFLVSFYNNEISEKSEIFDDQFSVERPDGSNFTLKIRSTKLEDSAMYFCASSERGAGAYNEQFFGPGTRLTVL.

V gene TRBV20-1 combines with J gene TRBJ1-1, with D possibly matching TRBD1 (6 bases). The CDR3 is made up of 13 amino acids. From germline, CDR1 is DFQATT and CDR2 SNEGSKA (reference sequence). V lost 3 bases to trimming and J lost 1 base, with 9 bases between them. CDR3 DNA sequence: TGCAGTGCTAGCCTAGGGGGGAACACTGAAGCTTTCTTT. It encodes CSASLGGNTEAFF.

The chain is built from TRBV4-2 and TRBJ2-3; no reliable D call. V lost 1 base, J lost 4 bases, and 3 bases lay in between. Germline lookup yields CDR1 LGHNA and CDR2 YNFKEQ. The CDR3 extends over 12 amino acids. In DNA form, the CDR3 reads TGTGCCAGCAGCCAAGCCTCAGATACGCAGTATTTT. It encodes CASSQASDTQYF.

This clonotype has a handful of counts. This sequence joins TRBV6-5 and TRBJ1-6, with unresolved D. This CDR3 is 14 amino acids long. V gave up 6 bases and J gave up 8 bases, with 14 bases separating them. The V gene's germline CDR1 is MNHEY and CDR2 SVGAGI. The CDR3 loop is CASRPGTMDSPLHF. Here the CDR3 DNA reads TGTGCCAGCAGGCCCGGCACGATGGATTCACCCCTCCACTTT.

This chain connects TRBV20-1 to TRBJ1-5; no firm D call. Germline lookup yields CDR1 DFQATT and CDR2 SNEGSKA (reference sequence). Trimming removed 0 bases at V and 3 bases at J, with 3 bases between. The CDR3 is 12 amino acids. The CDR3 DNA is TGCAGTGCTAGAGACCTCAATCAGCCCCAGCATTTT. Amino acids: CSARDLNQPQHF.

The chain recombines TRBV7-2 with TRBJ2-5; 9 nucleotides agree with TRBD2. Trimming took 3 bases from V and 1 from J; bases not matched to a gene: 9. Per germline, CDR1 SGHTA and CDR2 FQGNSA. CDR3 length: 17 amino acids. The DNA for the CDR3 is TGTGCCAGCAGCTTGAGGGAACTAGCGGGCACCCAAGAGACCCAGTACTTC. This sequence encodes CASSLRELAGTQETQYF.

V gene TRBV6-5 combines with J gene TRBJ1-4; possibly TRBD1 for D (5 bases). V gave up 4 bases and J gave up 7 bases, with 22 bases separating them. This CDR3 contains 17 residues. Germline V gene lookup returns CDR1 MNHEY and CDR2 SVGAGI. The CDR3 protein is CASSFSLLGGGLEKLFF. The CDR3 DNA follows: TGTGCCAGCAGTTTCTCCCTCCTCGGCGGGGGACTTGAAAAACTGTTTTTT.

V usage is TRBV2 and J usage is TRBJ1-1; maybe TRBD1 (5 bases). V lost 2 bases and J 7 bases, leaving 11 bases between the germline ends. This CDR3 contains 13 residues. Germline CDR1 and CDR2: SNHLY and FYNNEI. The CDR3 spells CASSERGRDEAFF. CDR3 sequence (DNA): TGTGCCAGCAGTGAAAGGGGAAGGGATGAAGCTTTCTTT.

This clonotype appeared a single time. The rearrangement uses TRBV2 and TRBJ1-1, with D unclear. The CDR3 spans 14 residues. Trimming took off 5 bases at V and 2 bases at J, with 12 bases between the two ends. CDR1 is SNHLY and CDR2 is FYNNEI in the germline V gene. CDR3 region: CASSSDGRNTEAFF. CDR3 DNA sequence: TGTGCCAGCAGTTCCGACGGAAGAAACACTGAAGCTTTCTTT.

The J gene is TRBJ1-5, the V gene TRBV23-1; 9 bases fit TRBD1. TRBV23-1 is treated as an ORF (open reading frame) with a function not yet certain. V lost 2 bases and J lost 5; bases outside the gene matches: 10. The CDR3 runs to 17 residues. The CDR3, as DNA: TGCGCCAGCAGTCAAAGACAGGGGGGGTTCGGTGATCAGCCCCAGCATTTT. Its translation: CASSQRQGGFGDQPQHF.

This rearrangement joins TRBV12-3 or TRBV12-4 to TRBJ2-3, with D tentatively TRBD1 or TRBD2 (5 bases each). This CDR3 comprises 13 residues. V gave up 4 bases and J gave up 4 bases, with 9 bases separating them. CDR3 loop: CASSWMGADTQYF. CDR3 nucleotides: TGTGCCAGCAGTTGGATGGGGGCAGATACGCAGTATTTT.

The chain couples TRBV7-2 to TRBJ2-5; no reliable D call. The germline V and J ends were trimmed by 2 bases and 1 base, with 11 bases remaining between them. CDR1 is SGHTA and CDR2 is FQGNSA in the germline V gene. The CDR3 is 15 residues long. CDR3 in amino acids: CASSLSSRTQETQYF. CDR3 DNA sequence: TGTGCCAGCAGCTTATCCTCTAGAACCCAAGAGACCCAGTACTTC.

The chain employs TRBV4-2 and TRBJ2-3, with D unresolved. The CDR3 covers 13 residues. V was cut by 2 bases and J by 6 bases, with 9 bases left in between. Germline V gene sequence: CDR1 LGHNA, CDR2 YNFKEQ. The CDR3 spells CASSQSLRDTQYF. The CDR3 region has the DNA TGTGCCAGCAGCCAATCCCTAAGGGATACGCAGTATTTT.

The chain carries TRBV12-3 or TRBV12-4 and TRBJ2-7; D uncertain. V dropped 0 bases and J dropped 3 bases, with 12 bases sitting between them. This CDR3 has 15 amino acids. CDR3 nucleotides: TGTGCCAGCAGTTTAGCGCTCATAACTAACTACGAGCAGTACTTC. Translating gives CASSLALITNYEQYF.

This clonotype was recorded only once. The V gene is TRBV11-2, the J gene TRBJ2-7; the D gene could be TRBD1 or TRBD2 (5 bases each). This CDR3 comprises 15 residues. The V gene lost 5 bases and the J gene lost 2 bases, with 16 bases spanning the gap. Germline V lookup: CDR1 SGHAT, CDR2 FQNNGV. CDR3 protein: CASSLRGTKAYEQYF. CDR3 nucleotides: TGTGCCAGCAGCCTGCGAGGGACGAAAGCCTACGAGCAGTACTTC.

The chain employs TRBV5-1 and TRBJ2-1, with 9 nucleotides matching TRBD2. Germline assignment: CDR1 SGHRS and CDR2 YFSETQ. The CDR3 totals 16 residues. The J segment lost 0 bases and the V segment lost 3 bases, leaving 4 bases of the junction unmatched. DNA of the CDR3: TGCGCCAGCAGCTATATAGCGGGGGTCTCCTACAATGAGCAGTTCTTC. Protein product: CASSYIAGVSYNEQFF.